This T cell receptor (beta chain) is from a study of blood T cells in healthy people across ages. Overall study findings and caveats: More naive CD4+ cells and higher diversity marked long-lived donors relative to aged donors. Diversity was estimated from one million T cells, and these estimates were considered underestimates. Among T cells, TCR beta diversity per million cells dropped roughly linearly as age rose.

This clonotype was counted many times. The antigen is not known. PCR was performed a second time for roughly 7 to 11 cycles using a sample-barcoded 5' primer and a J-beta primer mix. TCRdb used MiXCR to reprocess the 5' RACE reads, holding one entry per CDR3 protein. In the table there are some 640,000 distinct CDR3 sequences, 49% of which are singletons. The study recruited healthy Caucasian donors from Russia who were aged about 6 to 95. Trimming cost V 0 bases and J 9 bases; bases outside gene matches: 3. Germline V CDR1 and CDR2: SGHRS, YFSETQ. The CDR3 is 13 amino acids. Sequenced material: blood. The source is an older woman in good health. V is TRBV5-1 and J is TRBJ2-1; 7 nucleotides match TRBD2. CDR3 sequence reads: CASSLGSGAEQFF. As DNA, the CDR3 is TGCGCCAGCAGCTTGGGAAGCGGGGCTGAGCAGTTCTTC.